The 18 T cell receptor beta chains presented below share a single source sample, sequenced in a study of cytomegalovirus exposure and HLA in healthy donors (dated by TCRdb to 2016 to 2017). Library prep was done by the immunoSEQ multiplex PCR assay. For the multiplex PCR, a mixture combining 60 forward primers for TCR Vbeta segments and 13 reverse primers for TCR Jbeta segments was used. TCRdb retrieved this table from immuneACCESS and kept in-frame rearrangements only. Not all clones are present; in checked studies, unresolved V genes account for under half, and no reason is known for the remainder. This sample is represented by approximately 190,000 clones; more than 65% of them were singletons. The ten largest clones represent 3.8% of the sample. Sequencing was carried out using PBMCs. The source of these receptors is a man between 45 and 60 years old in good health and CMV-seronegative.

The chain is built from TRBV5-6 and TRBJ1-2, with D perhaps TRBD1 (6 bases). The length of the CDR3 is 17 residues. Trimming took off 0 bases at V and 2 bases at J, with 17 bases between the two ends. CDR1 and CDR2 from the germline V gene are SGHDT and YYEEEE. The CDR3 loop reads CASSLDTFRGSNYGYTF. The CDR3, as DNA: TGTGCCAGCAGCTTGGATACTTTCAGGGGTTCGAACTATGGCTACACCTTC. Full variable domain (remainder filled in from reference TRBV5-6 and TRBJ1-2): DAGVTQSPTHLIKTRGQQVTLRCSPKSGHDTVSWYQQALGQGPQFIFQYYEEEERQRGNFPDRFSGHQFPNYSSELNVNALLLGDSALYLCASSLDTFRGSNYGYTFGSGTRLTVV.

The V call is TRBV27, the J call TRBJ1-2, with D possibly matching TRBD1 (5 bases). V lost 5 bases and J 8 bases, leaving 24 bases between the germline ends. The CDR3 consists of 16 residues. Per the germline V gene, CDR1 is MNHEY and CDR2 is SMNVEV (reference sequence). CDR3 DNA sequence: TGTGCCAGCAGTCTCACCCCGACAGCCCTCTACCGGGGCTACACCTTC. Its protein is CASSLTPTALYRGYTF.

The V gene is TRBV4-2, the J gene TRBJ2-4; maybe TRBD2 (6 bases). This CDR3 comprises 14 residues. V was cut by 0 bases and J by 7 bases, with 10 bases left in between. The germline V gene encodes CDR1 LGHNA and CDR2 YNFKEQ. The CDR3 here is CASSQEGGNNIQYF. The CDR3 DNA reads as TGTGCCAGCAGCCAAGAAGGAGGGAATAACATTCAGTACTTC.

This CDR3 is CASSSWEVAATQYF. The CDR3 region has the DNA TGTGCCAGCAGTTCCTGGGAGGTGGCGGCTACGCAGTATTTT. This chain uses TRBV13 with TRBJ2-3, with a weak D call TRBD2 (6 bases). V was pared by 6 bases and J by 8 bases, with 18 bases between. The length of the CDR3 is 14 residues. Germline lookup yields CDR1 PRHDT and CDR2 FYEKMQ (reference sequence).

The chain carries TRBV5-5 and TRBJ1-6; the match to TRBD1 covers 9 bases. Looked up from germline, CDR1 is SGHKS and CDR2 is YYEKEE (reference sequence). V gave up 2 bases and J gave up 8 bases; unmatched junction bases: 5. The CDR3 consists of 15 residues. The CDR3 region is CASSLAGQGDSPLHF. The DNA for the CDR3 is TGTGCCAGCAGCTTAGCGGGACAGGGTGATTCACCCCTCCACTTT. The full variable domain, rest sourced from reference TRBV5-5 and TRBJ1-6, is DAGVTQSPTHLIKTRGQQVTLRCSPISGHKSVSWYQQVLGQGPQFIFQYYEKEERGRGNFPDRFSARQFPNYSSELNVNALLLGDSALYLCASSLAGQGDSPLHFGNGTRLTVT.

The V and J genes are TRBV7-8 and TRBJ2-1; D is perhaps TRBD2 (6 bases). V was clipped by 5 bases and J by 7 bases, with 12 bases between them. This CDR3 spans 13 amino acids. From germline, CDR1 is SGHVS and CDR2 FQNEAQ. The CDR3 nucleotides are TGTGCCAGCAGCCCCCGACTAGGGAATGAGCAGTTCTTC. Its protein is CASSPRLGNEQFF.

This clone was seen only once. V usage is TRBV18 and J usage is TRBJ1-1; 8 nucleotides line up with TRBD1. CDR3 size: 15 residues. V gave up 8 bases and J gave up 5 bases; unmatched junction bases: 13. CDR1 and CDR2 (germline): KGHSH, LQKENI. The CDR3 bases are TGTGCCAGCCGCTCGGGCCAGGGGGCAGGAACTGAAGCTTTCTTT. This codes for CASRSGQGAGTEAFF. Full variable domain (remainder filled in from reference TRBV18 and TRBJ1-1): NAGVMQNPRHLVRRRGQEARLRCSPMKGHSHVYWYRQLPEEGLKFMVYLQKENIIDESGMPKERFSAEFPKEGPSILRIQQVVRGDSAAYFCASRSGQGAGTEAFFGQGTRLTVV.

The chain joins TRBV11-2 to TRBJ1-4; 8 bases are shared with TRBD1. The CDR3 length is 16 residues. The junction had 16 bases not matched to a gene; V was cut back by 5 bases and J by 11 bases. CDR1 SGHAT and CDR2 FQNNGV come from the germline V gene. CDR3 sequence (DNA): TGTGCCAGCAGCCTTGGACAGGGTCGGATCGGCGGCAAACTGTTTTTT. Translation gives CASSLGQGRIGGKLFF.

V usage is TRBV27 and J usage is TRBJ1-5; TRBD1 matches at 7 bases. V shed 7 bases, J shed 7 bases, and the junction held 10 bases outside the gene matches. CDR1 and CDR2 (germline): MNHEY, SMNVEV (reference sequence). The CDR3 has 14 amino acids. CDR3 region: CASKDRVKGQPQHF. The CDR3 nucleotides read TGTGCCAGCAAAGACAGGGTGAAGGGCCAGCCCCAGCATTTT.

The rearrangement links TRBV10-3 to TRBJ1-2; 8 nucleotides match TRBD1. CDR1 is ENHRY, CDR2 SYGVKD, per germline. J gave up 3 bases and V 3 bases, and 9 bases lay outside the gene matches. The CDR3 is 16 amino acids. The CDR3 loop is CAISEWGQALHYGYTF. The DNA of the CDR3 is TGTGCCATCAGTGAATGGGGACAGGCTCTTCACTATGGCTACACCTTC.

The chain joins TRBV4-1 to TRBJ1-1, with a weak D call TRBD1 (6 bases). The germline CDR1 and CDR2 sequences are MGHRA and YSYEKL. The CDR3 covers 11 residues. The V and J ends lost 8 bases and 8 bases respectively, with 12 bases between them. CDR3 bases: TGCGCCAGCCGCCGAGGGGGAGAAGCTTTCTTT. Translated, it gives CASRRGGEAFF.

V gene TRBV11-3 combines with J gene TRBJ2-7, with D possibly being TRBD2 (6 bases). Germline V gives CDR1 SGHNT, CDR2 YENEEA. This CDR3 comprises 13 residues. V lost 5 bases, J lost 4 bases, and 12 bases lay in between. The CDR3 DNA reads as TGTGCCAGCAGCCGGGACTCAAGTTACGAGCAGTACTTC. It is translated as CASSRDSSYEQYF.

This chain connects TRBV29-1 to TRBJ1-1; no firm D call. The CDR3 consists of 13 residues. CDR1 and CDR2 (germline): SQVTM, ANQGSEA. V was cut by 6 bases and J by 0 bases, with 11 bases left in between. The CDR3 loop reads CSVERRMNTEAFF. In nucleotides, the CDR3 is TGCAGCGTGGAGAGGAGAATGAACACTGAAGCTTTCTTT.

This rearrangement joins TRBV5-8 to TRBJ1-5; D call uncertain. Germline CDR1 and CDR2: SGHTS and YDEGEE. The ends were cut back, 0 bases at V and 5 bases at J, with 6 bases in the middle. CDR3 length equals 13 residues. CDR3 region: CASSLGHHQPQHF. The CDR3, as DNA: TGTGCCAGCAGCTTGGGGCACCATCAGCCCCAGCATTTT.

The V gene is TRBV29-1, the J gene TRBJ2-1, with TRBD2 matching over 9 bases. This CDR3 is built from 17 residues. The V segment lost 1 base and the J segment 3 bases; nucleotides outside the gene matches: 10. CDR1 SQVTM and CDR2 ANQGSEA come from the germline V gene. CDR3 in DNA: TGCAGCGTTGAAGCCCTAGCGGGGCTCTCGGGCTACAATGAGCAGTTCTTC. Translation gives CSVEALAGLSGYNEQFF.

The chain joins TRBV5-1 to TRBJ1-2, with D possibly TRBD1 on 6 matching bases. Between the trimmed V and J ends, which lost 4 bases and 5 bases, there was a span of 12 bases. Looked up from germline, CDR1 is SGHRS and CDR2 is YFSETQ. The CDR3 is 13 residues long. CDR3 sequence reads: CASSPDSRYGYTF. DNA of the CDR3: TGCGCCAGCAGCCCGGACAGCCGTTATGGCTACACCTTC.

This chain joins TRBV30 and TRBJ2-7, with 7 bases matching TRBD1. The CDR3 sequence is 13 residues long. CDR1 is GTSNPN and CDR2 is SVGIG in the germline V gene (reference sequence). V trimming: 4 bases; J trimming: 3 bases; junction bases outside the gene matches: 6. This chain's CDR3 is CAWTPGQHYEQYF. As DNA, the CDR3 is TGTGCCTGGACTCCGGGACAGCACTACGAGCAGTACTTC.

This clone was seen many times. This chain links TRBV20-1 with TRBJ2-1; a weak D match, TRBD2 (5 bases). Germline CDR1 DFQATT, CDR2 SNEGSKA (reference sequence). The CDR3 runs 11 residues. The germline V and J ends were trimmed by 3 bases and 7 bases, with 7 bases remaining between them. CDR3 sequence reads: CSARRANEQFF. CDR3 DNA: TGCAGTGCTAGGAGGGCGAATGAGCAGTTCTTC.